These T cell receptor beta chains were read from a single sample in a study of cytomegalovirus exposure and HLA in healthy donors. The assay was immunoSEQ multiplex PCR, and TCRdb's table has in-frame clones only and misses some. The sample yields fewer than 90,000 clones, 80% to 85% seen once. Material for sequencing was PBMCs. The receptors stem from a woman aged 18 to 35 in good health and CMV-seropositive. Both conserved end residues are part of each CDR3. A D gene is named only where the DNA matches it firmly. Size is omitted from some rows. Given values are once, few, many or a class for expanded clones.

D	J	size	V	DNA	CDR3
.	TRBJ2-7	few	TRBV5-1	TGCGCCAGCAGCTTTTTAGAGGAGCAGTACTTC	CASSFLEEQYF
TRBD2	TRBJ2-7	few	TRBV10-3	TGTGCCATCAGAGGTGGGGCTAGCGGGGGCCTTTACGAGCAGTACTTC	CAIRGGASGGLYEQYF
TRBD1	TRBJ1-1	once	TRBV6-5	TGTGCCAGCAGTGCGGGACAGGACAACACTGAAGCTTTCTTT	CASSAGQDNTEAFF
.	TRBJ1-2	.	TRBV6-5	TGTGCCAGCAGTTACGGTAGGGGTGACTATGGCTACACCTTC	CASSYGRGDYGYTF
.	TRBJ2-3	.	TRBV4-2	TGTGCCAGCAGCCAAGACGGGGTGGGAGATACGCAGTATTTT	CASSQDGVGDTQYF
.	TRBJ2-5	.	TRBV5-1	TGCGCCAGCAGCCCAGGACAGAAAGAGACCCAGTACTTC	CASSPGQKETQYF
TRBD1	TRBJ2-3	.	TRBV5-1	TGCGCCAGCAGTGATGGGACAGCCAGTTCGGATACGCAGTATTTT	CASSDGTASSDTQYF
TRBD1	TRBJ1-5	.	TRBV5-6	TGTGCCAGCAGCTTCTCGGACAGGGGATATCAGCCCCAGCATTTT	CASSFSDRGYQPQHF
TRBD1	TRBJ1-5	.	TRBV5-8	TGTGCCAGCAGCTTTACAGGGGGAAATCAGCCCCAGCATTTT	CASSFTGGNQPQHF
.	TRBJ1-1	.	TRBV19	TGTGCCAGTAGCGCGGGACAAGCGGGAACTGAAGCTTTCTTT	CASSAGQAGTEAFF
.	TRBJ1-5	few	TRBV18	TGTGCCAGCTCACCACGGGGGCTTTTAGATCAGCCCCAGCATTTT	CASSPRGLLDQPQHF
TRBD2	TRBJ2-5	.	TRBV2	TGTGCCAGCAGTGAAGGGCGGGGAGGGGACTTC	CASSEGRGGDF
TRBD2	TRBJ2-1	.	TRBV9	TGTGCCAGCAGCGTAGCTCTAGCGGATTACAATGAGCAGTTCTTC	CASSVALADYNEQFF
.	TRBJ1-5	.	TRBV7-2	TGTGCCAGCAGCCCGCAGACAGATCAGCCCCAGCATTTT	CASSPQTDQPQHF
.	TRBJ2-3	.	TRBV7-3	TGTGCCAGCAGCCAGGGCTATACAGATACGCAGTATTTT	CASSQGYTDTQYF
TRBD2	TRBJ2-7	.	TRBV6-5	TGTGCCAGCAGTTACGGGACTAGCGGGTACGAGCAGTACTTC	CASSYGTSGYEQYF
.	TRBJ1-4	.	TRBV6-1	TGTGCCAGCAGTGAACCGGGAAACGAAAAACTGTTTTTT	CASSEPGNEKLFF
TRBD1	TRBJ1-4	.	TRBV6-5	TGTGCCAGCAGGACAGGGATTAATGAAAAACTGTTTTTT	CASRTGINEKLFF
.	TRBJ2-2	.	TRBV23-1	TGCGCCAGCAGTCAATCATTAGATAAAAACACCGGGGAGCTGTTTTTT	CASSQSLDKNTGELFF
.	TRBJ1-1	.	TRBV30	TGTGCCTCCTTTCAGTATAAAGCTTTCTTT	CASFQYKAFF
.	TRBJ1-1	.	TRBV29-1	TGCAGCGTTGAAAACAGGGATAACACTGAAGCTTTCTTT	CSVENRDNTEAFF
.	TRBJ2-1	.	TRBV19	TGTGCCAGTAGCAATTACAATGAGCAGTTCTTC	CASSNYNEQFF
.	TRBJ2-2	.	TRBV19	TGTGCCAGTAGCCTGGACAGCGCGAACACCGGGGAGCTGTTTTTT	CASSLDSANTGELFF
.	TRBJ2-3	.	TRBV6-6	TGTGCCAGCAGTTACGCTCAGGGGGGAACAGATACGCAGTATTTT	CASSYAQGGTDTQYF
TRBD2	TRBJ2-1	.	TRBV4-2	TGTGCCAGCAGCCCGTCCGGCACTAGCGGGGTCTTTTACAATGAGCAGTTCTTC	CASSPSGTSGVFYNEQFF
.	TRBJ1-1	.	TRBV2	TGTGCCAGCAGTGAAGCGTCGACAGGTAACACTGAAGCTTTCTTT	CASSEASTGNTEAFF
TRBD2	TRBJ2-3	.	TRBV5-1	TGCGCCAGCAGCTTGGGCGGGGGGGCAGATACGCAGTATTTT	CASSLGGGADTQYF
TRBD1	TRBJ1-2	.	TRBV2	TGTGCCAGCGACAGGGGGGACTATGGCTACACCTTC	CASDRGDYGYTF
.	TRBJ1-4	.	TRBV13	TGTGCCAGCAGCTTAAGGCAGGGGAGTGAAAAACTGTTTTTT	CASSLRQGSEKLFF
.	TRBJ2-7	.	TRBV9	TGTGCCAGCAGCGTAGCCGTGGGAAGCGGCTACGAGCAGTACTTC	CASSVAVGSGYEQYF
.	TRBJ1-6	.	TRBV5-1	TGCGCCAGCAGCTTGGAGGGGTACAATTATTCACCCCTCCACTTT	CASSLEGYNYSPLHF
.	TRBJ2-7	.	TRBV4-2	TGTGCCAGCAGCCAAGATTGGTGGGGGCGTACCTACGAGCAGTACTTC	CASSQDWWGRTYEQYF
.	TRBJ2-5	.	TRBV15	TGCGCCACCAGCAGAGGAGGCACCACTGAGACCCAGTACTTC	CATSRGGTTETQYF
TRBD1	TRBJ2-4	.	TRBV13	TGTGCCAGCAGCGAGGACAGGGGAGGCGAAAACATTCAGTACTTC	CASSEDRGGENIQYF
TRBD1	TRBJ2-7	.	TRBV6-1	TGTGCCAGCAGCGAACAGGGGGCTTTCCCTCTCGAGCAGTACTTC	CASSEQGAFPLEQYF
.	TRBJ2-7	.	TRBV4-1	TGCGCCAGCAGCCAGGCAATCTCCTACGAGCAGTACTTC	CASSQAISYEQYF
.	TRBJ2-2	.	TRBV11-3	TGTGCCAGCAGCTTAGTTTTTGGGAGCGGGGAGCTGTTTTTT	CASSLVFGSGELFF
TRBD1	TRBJ2-1	.	TRBV4-1	TGCGCCAGCAGCCCCCGGGACAGGGGAGTTTTAGGCAATGAGCAGTTCTTC	CASSPRDRGVLGNEQFF
TRBD2	TRBJ2-1	once	TRBV11-2	TGTGCCAGCAGCTCCCAGCGGGGAGTGAATGAGCAGTTCTTC	CASSSQRGVNEQFF
.	TRBJ1-1	.	TRBV5-1	TGCGCCAGCAGCTTGGCCCGGGTTAGCCCGAACACTGAAGCTTTCTTT	CASSLARVSPNTEAFF
TRBD2	TRBJ2-5	.	TRBV30	TGTGCCTGGAGGGAAGGACTAGCGGGCGACCAAGAGACCCAGTACTTC	CAWREGLAGDQETQYF
.	TRBJ2-7	few	TRBV7-9	TGTGCCAGCAGCTTTGGGACACCCTTACCGTACGAGCAGTACTTC	CASSFGTPLPYEQYF
TRBD2	TRBJ2-3	.	TRBV11-2	TGTGCCAGCAGCCCTCCTAGCGGGGGGGCCGCCGATACGCAGTATTTT	CASSPPSGGAADTQYF
TRBD1	TRBJ2-1	once	TRBV28	TGTGCCAGCAGTATCCCGGCCGGGACAGGTATCTACAATGAGCAGTTCTTC	CASSIPAGTGIYNEQFF
.	TRBJ1-2	.	TRBV5-1	TGCGCCAGCAGCTTAGACGAGTGGCAGGCCTATGGCTACACCTTC	CASSLDEWQAYGYTF
.	TRBJ1-4	.	TRBV28	TGTGCCAGCAGCCGTTGGGGGGACTCCACAACTAATGAAAAACTGTTTTTT	CASSRWGDSTTNEKLFF
.	TRBJ1-2	.	TRBV7-2	TGTGCCAGCAGCTCCGCCCGGGTTGGGGGCGGCTATGGCTACACCTTC	CASSSARVGGGYGYTF